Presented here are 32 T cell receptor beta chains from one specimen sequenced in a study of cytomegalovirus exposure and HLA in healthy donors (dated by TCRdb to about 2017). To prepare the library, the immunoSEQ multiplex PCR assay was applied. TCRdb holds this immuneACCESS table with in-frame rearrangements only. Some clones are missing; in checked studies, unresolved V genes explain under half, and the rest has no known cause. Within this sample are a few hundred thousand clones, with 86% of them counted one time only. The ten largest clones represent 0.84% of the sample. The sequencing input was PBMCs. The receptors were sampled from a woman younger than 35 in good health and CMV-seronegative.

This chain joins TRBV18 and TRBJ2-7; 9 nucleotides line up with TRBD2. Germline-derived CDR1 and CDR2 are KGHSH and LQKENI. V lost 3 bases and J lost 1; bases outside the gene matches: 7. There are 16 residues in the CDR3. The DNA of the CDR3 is TGTGCCAGCTCACCCCCGGGACTAGCCTCTTCCTACGAGCAGTACTTC. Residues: CASSPPGLASSYEQYF.

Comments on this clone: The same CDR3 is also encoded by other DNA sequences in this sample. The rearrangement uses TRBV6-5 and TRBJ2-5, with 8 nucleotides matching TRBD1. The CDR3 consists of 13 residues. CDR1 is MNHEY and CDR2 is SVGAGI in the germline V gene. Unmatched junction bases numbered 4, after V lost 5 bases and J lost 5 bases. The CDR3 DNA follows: TGTGCCAGCAGTCGCGACAGGGGCGAGACCCAGTACTTC. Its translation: CASSRDRGETQYF.

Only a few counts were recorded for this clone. CDR3 region: CTSSHLLCPWREAYNEQFF. DNA of the CDR3: TGCACCAGCAGCCACCTCCTCTGCCCCTGGCGGGAGGCCTACAATGAGCAGTTCTTC. The chain combines TRBV1 with TRBJ2-1; TRBD2 reflects the table's D call only, with no check against the DNA. TRBV1 is annotated as a pseudogene. This CDR3 comprises 19 residues.

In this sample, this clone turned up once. The CDR3 sequence is CASSWWASEQFF. The CDR3 nucleotides are TGTGCCAGCAGCTGGTGGGCGAGTGAGCAGTTCTTC. V gene TRBV5-8 combines with J gene TRBJ2-1; D unclear. CDR1 is SGHTS and CDR2 is YDEGEE in the germline V gene. Trimming removed 3 bases from V and 9 bases from J, with 10 bases in between. There are 12 residues in the CDR3.

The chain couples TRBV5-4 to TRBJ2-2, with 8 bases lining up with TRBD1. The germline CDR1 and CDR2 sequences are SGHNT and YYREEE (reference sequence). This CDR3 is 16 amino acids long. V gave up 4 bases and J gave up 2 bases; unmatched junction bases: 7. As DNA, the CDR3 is TGTGCCAGCAGCGTCGACAGGGGTGGAAACACCGGGGAGCTGTTTTTT. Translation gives CASSVDRGGNTGELFF.

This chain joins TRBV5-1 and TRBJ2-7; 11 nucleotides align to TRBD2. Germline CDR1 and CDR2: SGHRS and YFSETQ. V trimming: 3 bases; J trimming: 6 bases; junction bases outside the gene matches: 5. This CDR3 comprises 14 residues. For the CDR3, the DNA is TGCGCCAGCAGCTCCGGTAGCGGGAGGGGCGAGCAGTACTTC. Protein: CASSSGSGRGEQYF.

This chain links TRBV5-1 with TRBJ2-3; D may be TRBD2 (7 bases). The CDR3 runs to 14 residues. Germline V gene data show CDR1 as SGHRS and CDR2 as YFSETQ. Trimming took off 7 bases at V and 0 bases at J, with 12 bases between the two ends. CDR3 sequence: CASRGAASTDTQYF. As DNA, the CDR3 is TGCGCCAGCCGGGGGGCAGCTAGCACAGATACGCAGTATTTT.

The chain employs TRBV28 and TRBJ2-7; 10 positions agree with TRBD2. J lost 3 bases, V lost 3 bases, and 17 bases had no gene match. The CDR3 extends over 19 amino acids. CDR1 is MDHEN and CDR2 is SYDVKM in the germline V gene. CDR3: CASSFIAPSSGRDLYEQYF. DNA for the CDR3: TGTGCCAGCAGTTTTATTGCCCCGTCGAGCGGGAGGGATCTCTACGAGCAGTACTTC.

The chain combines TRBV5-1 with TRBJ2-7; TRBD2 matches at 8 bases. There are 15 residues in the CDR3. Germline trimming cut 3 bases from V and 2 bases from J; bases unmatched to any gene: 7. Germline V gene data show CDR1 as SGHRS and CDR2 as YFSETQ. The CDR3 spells CASSSFRGLAYEQYF. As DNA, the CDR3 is TGCGCCAGCAGCTCCTTTCGGGGACTAGCCTACGAGCAGTACTTC. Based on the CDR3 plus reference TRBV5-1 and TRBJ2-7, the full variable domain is KAGVTQTPRYLIKTRGQQVTLSCSPISGHRSVSWYQQTPGQGLQFLFEYFSETQRNKGNFPGRFSGRQFSNSRSEMNVSTLELGDSALYLCASSSFRGLAYEQYFGPGTRLTVT.

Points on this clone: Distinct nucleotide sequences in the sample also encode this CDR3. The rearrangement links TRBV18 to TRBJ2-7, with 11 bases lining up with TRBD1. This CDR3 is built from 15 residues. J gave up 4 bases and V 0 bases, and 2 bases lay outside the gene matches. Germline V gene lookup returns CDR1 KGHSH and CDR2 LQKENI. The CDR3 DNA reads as TGTGCCAGCTCACCACCCGGGACAGGGGGGTACGAGCAGTACTTC. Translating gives CASSPPGTGGYEQYF.

The CDR3 DNA follows: TGCAGTGCTAGAACGGGGGGCAGCTACACCTTC. Its protein product is CSARTGGSYTF. V is TRBV20-1 and J is TRBJ1-2, with a possible D match to TRBD1 (6 bases). The CDR3 totals 11 residues. V lost 2 bases to trimming and J lost 9 bases, with 10 bases between them. Germline V gene lookup returns CDR1 DFQATT and CDR2 SNEGSKA (reference sequence).

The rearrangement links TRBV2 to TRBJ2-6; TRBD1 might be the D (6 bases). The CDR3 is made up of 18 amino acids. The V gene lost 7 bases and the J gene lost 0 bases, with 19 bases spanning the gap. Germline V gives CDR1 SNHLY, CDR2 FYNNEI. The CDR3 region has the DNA TGTGCCAGCAATGCACCACAGGGAAAAATCTCTGGGGCCAACGTCCTGACTTTC. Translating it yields CASNAPQGKISGANVLTF.

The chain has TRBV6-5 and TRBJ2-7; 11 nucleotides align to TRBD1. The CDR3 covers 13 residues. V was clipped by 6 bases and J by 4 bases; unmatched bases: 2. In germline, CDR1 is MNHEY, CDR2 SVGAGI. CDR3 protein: CASRRDRGYEQYF. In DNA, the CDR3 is TGTGCCAGCAGGCGGGACAGGGGGTACGAGCAGTACTTC.

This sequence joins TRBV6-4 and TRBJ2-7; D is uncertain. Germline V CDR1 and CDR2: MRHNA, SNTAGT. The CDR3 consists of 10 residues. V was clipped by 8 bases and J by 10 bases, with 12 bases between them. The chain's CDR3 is CASSQVQQYF. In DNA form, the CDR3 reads TGTGCCAGCTCCCAGGTCCAACAGTACTTC.

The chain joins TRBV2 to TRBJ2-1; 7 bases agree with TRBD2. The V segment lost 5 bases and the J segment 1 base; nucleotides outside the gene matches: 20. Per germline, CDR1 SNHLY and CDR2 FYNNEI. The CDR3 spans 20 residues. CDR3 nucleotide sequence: TGTGCCAGCAGTCCTGGGGGAGGAACTAGCGTGAGGGGATCCTACAATGAGCAGTTCTTC. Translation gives CASSPGGGTSVRGSYNEQFF.

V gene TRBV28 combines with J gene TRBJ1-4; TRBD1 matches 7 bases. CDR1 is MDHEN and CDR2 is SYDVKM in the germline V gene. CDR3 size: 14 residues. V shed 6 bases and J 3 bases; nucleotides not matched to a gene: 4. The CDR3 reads CASRPGGANEKLFF. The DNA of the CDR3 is TGTGCCAGCAGACCAGGGGGAGCTAATGAAAAACTGTTTTTT. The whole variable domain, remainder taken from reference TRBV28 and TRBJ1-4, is DVKVTQSSRYLVKRTGEKVFLECVQDMDHENMFWYRQDPGLGLRLIYFSYDVKMKEKGDIPEGYSVSREKKERFSLILESASTNQTSMYLCASRPGGANEKLFFGSGTQLSVL.

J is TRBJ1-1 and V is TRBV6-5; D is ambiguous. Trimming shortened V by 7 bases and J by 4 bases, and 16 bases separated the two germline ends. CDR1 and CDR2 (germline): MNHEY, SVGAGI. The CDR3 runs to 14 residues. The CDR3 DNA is TGTGCCAGCAAACCACAATTTCCCCCCACTGAAGCTTTCTTT. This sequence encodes CASKPQFPPTEAFF.

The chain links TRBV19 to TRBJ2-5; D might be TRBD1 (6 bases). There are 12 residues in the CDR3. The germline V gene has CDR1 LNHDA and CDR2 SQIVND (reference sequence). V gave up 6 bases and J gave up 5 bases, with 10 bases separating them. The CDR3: CASRDSRETQYF. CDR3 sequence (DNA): TGTGCCAGTAGGGACAGTCGGGAGACCCAGTACTTC. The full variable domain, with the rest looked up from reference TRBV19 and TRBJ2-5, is DGGITQSPKYLFRKEGQNVTLSCEQNLNHDAMYWYRQDPGQGLRLIYYSQIVNDFQKGDIAEGYSVSREKKESFPLTVTSAQKNPTAFYLCASRDSRETQYFGPGTRLLVL.

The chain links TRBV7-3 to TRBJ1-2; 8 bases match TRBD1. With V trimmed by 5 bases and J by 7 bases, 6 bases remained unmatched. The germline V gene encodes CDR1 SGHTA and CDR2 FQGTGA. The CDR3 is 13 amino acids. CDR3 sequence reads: CASSVTGVGGYTF. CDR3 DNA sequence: TGTGCCAGCAGCGTGACAGGGGTTGGTGGCTACACCTTC.

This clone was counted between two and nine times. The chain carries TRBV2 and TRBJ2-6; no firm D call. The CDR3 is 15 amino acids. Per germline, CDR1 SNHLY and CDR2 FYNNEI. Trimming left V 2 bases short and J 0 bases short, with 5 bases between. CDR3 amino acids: CASSEFVSGANVLTF. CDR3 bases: TGTGCCAGCAGTGAATTCGTCTCTGGGGCCAACGTCCTGACTTTC. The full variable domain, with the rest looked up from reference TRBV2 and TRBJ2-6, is EPEVTQTPSHQVTQMGQEVILRCVPISNHLYFYWYRQILGQKVEFLVSFYNNEISEKSEIFDDQFSVERPDGSNFTLKIRSTKLEDSAMYFCASSEFVSGANVLTFGAGSRLTVL.

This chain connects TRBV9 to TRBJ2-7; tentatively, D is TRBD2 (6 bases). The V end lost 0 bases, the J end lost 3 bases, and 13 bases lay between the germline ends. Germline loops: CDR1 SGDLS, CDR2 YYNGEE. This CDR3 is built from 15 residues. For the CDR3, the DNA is TGTGCCAGCAGCGTAGATCTAGCGCCTATCTACGAGCAGTACTTC. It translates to CASSVDLAPIYEQYF.

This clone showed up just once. In nucleotides, the CDR3 is TGTGCCAGCAGCTCGCTCGGGACAGGGGTCGAGCAGTACTTC. It specifies CASSSLGTGVEQYF. This chain connects TRBV7-3 to TRBJ2-7, with 10 bases matching TRBD1. V trimming: 4 bases; J trimming: 6 bases; junction bases outside the gene matches: 6. Germline V CDR1 and CDR2: SGHTA, FQGTGA. This CDR3 is built from 14 residues. Based on the CDR3 plus reference TRBV7-3 and TRBJ2-7, the full variable domain is GAGVSQTPSNKVTEKGKYVELRCDPISGHTALYWYRQSLGQGPEFLIYFQGTGAADDSGLPNDRFFAVRPEGSVSTLKIQRTERGDSAVYLCASSSLGTGVEQYFGPGTRLTVT.

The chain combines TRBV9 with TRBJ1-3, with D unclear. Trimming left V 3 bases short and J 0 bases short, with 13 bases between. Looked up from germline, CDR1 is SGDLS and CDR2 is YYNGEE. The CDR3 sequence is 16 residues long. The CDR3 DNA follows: TGTGCCAGCAGCGGTTACAGTTCGCTCTCTGGAAACACCATATATTTT. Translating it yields CASSGYSSLSGNTIYF.

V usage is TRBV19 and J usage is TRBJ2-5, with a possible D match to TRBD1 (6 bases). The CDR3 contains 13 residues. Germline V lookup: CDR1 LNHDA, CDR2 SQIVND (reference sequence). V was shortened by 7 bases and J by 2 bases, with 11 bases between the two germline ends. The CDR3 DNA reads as TGTGCCAGTACCCCGACAGGTCAAGAGACCCAGTACTTC. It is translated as CASTPTGQETQYF.

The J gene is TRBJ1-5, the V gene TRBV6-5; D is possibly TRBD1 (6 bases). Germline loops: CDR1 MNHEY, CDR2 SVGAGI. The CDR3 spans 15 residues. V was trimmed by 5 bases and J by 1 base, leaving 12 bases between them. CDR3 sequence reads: CASSRDRPSNQPQHF. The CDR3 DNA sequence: TGTGCCAGCAGTCGTGACAGGCCCAGCAATCAGCCCCAGCATTTT.

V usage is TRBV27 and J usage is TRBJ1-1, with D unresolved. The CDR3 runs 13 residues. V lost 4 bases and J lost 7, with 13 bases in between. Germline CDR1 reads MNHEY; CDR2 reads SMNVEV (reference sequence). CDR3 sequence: CASSWGARDEAFF. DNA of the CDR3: TGTGCCAGCAGTTGGGGAGCCCGGGATGAAGCTTTCTTT.

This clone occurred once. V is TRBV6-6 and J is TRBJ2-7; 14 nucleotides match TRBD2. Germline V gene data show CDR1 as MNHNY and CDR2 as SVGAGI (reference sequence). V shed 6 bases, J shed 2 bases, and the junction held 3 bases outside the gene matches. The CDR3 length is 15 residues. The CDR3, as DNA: TGTGCCAGCAGCTCGGGACTAGCGGGAGCCTACGAGCAGTACTTC. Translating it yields CASSSGLAGAYEQYF.

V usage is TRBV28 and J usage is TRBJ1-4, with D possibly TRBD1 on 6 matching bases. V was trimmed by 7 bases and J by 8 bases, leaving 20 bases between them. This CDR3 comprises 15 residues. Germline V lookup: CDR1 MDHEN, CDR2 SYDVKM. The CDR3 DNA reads TGTGCCAGCAACTCTGAGGTGGCAGGGGAGGAAAAACTGTTTTTT. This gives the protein CASNSEVAGEEKLFF.

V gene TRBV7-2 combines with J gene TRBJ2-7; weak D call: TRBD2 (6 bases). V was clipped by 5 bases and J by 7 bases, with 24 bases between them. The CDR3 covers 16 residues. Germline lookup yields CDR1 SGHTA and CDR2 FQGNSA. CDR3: CASSIDGTPGGGEQYF. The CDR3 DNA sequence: TGTGCCAGCAGCATAGACGGGACGCCCGGGGGTGGGGAGCAGTACTTC.

The DNA of the CDR3 is TGTGCCAGCAGCTTGGGGGACAGCTCCTATGGCTACACCTTC. It is translated as CASSLGDSSYGYTF. The chain uses TRBV5-6 and TRBJ1-2; TRBD1 aligns across 7 bases. J was trimmed by 4 bases and V by 0 bases; bases with no gene match: 3. From germline, CDR1 is SGHDT and CDR2 YYEEEE. The CDR3 is made up of 14 amino acids.

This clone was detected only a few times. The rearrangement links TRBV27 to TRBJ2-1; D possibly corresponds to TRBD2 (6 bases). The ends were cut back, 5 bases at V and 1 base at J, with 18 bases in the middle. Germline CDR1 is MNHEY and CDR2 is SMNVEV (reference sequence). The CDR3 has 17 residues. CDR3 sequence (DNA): TGTGCCAGCAGTCCCGATTGGGGGGATAGGTCCTACAATGAGCAGTTCTTC. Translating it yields CASSPDWGDRSYNEQFF.

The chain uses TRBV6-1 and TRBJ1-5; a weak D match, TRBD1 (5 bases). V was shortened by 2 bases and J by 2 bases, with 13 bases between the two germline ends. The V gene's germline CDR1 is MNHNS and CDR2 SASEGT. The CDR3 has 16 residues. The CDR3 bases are TGTGCCAGCAGTGAAAGGGTGGGGGGAGGCAATCAGCCCCAGCATTTT. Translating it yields CASSERVGGGNQPQHF.